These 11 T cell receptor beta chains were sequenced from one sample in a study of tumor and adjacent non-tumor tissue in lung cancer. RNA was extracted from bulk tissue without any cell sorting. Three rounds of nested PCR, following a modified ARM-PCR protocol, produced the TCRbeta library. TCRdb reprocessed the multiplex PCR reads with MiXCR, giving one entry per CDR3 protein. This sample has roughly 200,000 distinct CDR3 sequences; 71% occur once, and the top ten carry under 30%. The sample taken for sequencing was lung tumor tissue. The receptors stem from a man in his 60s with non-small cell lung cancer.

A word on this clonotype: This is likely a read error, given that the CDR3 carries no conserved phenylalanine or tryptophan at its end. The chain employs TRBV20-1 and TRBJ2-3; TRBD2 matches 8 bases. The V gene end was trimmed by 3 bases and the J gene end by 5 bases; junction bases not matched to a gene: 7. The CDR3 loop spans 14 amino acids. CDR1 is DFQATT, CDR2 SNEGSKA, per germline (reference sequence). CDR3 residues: CSASGGRKRDTQYS. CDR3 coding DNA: TGCAGTGCTAGCGGCGGGAGGAAGAGAGATACGCAGTATTCT.

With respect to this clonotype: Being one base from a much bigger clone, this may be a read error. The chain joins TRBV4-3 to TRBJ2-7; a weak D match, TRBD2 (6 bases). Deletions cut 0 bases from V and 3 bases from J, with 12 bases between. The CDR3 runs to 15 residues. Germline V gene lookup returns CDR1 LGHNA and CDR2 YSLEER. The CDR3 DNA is TGCGCCAGCAGCCAAGACCGGAGTAGCGGCTACGAGCAGTACTTC. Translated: CASSQDRSSGYEQYF.

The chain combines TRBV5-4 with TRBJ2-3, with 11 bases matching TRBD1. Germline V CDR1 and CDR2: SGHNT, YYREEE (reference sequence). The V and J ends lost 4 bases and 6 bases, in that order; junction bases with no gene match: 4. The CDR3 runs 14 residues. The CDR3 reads CASSMDRGRDTQYF. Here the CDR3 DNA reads TGTGCCAGCAGCATGGACAGGGGGCGCGATACGCAGTATTTT.

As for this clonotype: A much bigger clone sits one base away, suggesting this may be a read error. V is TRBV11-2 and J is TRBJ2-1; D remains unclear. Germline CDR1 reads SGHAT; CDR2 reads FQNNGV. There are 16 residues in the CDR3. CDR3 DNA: TGTGCCAGCAGCTTACGAGGCGATAGCTCCTGCAATGAGCAGTTCTTC. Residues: CASSLRGDSSCNEQFF.

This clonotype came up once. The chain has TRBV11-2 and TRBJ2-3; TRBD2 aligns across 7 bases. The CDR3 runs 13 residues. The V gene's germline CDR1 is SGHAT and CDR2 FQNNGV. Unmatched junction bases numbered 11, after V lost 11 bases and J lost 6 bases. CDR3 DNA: TGTGCCTGCGTGCCGGGGGGATCGGATACGCAGTATTTT. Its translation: CACVPGGSDTQYF.

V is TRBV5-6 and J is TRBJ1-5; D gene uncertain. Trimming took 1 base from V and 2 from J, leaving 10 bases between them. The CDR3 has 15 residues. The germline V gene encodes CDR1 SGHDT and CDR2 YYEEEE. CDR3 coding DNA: TGTGCCAGCAGCTTGAGCCAGGCCCGCAATCAGCCCCAGCATTTT. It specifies CASSLSQARNQPQHF.

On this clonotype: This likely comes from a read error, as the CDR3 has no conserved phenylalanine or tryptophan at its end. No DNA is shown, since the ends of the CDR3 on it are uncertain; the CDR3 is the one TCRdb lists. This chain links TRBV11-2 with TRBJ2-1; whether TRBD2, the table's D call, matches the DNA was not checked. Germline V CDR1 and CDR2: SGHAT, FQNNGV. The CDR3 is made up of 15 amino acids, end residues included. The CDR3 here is CASSLSSGGSNEQLL.

CDR3: CASSLGWSGNGYTF. In DNA form, the CDR3 reads TGTGCCAGCAGCTTAGGGTGGTCAGGGAATGGCTACACCTTC. V and J are TRBV7-9 and TRBJ1-2; D possibly corresponds to TRBD1 (5 bases). The CDR3 spans 14 residues. V lost 1 base and J 6 bases, leaving 12 bases between the germline ends. The V gene's germline CDR1 is SEHNR and CDR2 FQNEAQ (reference sequence).

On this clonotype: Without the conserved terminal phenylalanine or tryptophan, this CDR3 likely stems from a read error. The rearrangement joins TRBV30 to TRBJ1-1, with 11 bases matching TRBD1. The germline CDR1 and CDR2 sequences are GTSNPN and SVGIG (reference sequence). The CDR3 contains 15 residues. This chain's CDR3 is CARSGQGAASTEAFL. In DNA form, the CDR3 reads TGTGCCCGGAGTGGACAGGGGGCGGCGAGCACTGAAGCTTTCCTT.

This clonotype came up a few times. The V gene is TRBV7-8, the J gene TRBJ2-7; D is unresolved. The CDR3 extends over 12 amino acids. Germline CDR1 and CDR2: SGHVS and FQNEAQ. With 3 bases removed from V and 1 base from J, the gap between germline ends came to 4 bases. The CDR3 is CASSFGSYEQYF. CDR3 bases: TGTGCCAGCAGCTTTGGATCCTACGAGCAGTACTTC.

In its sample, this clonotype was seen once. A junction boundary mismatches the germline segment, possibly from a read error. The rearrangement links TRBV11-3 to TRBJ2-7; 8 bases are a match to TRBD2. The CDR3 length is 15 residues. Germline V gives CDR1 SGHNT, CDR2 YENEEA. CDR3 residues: CASRPGLAPSYEQYF. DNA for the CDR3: TGCGCCAGCAGGCCTGGACTAGCCCCCTCCTACGAGCAGTACTTC. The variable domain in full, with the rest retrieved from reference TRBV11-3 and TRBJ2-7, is EAGVVQSPRYKIIEKKQPVAFWCNPISGHNTLYWYLQNLGQGPELLIRYENEEAVDDSQLPKDRFSAERLKGVDSTLKIQPAELGDSAVYLCASRPGLAPSYEQYFGPGTRLTVT.